This note documents a single T cell receptor (beta chain) sequence. What it recognizes is unknown. A diagnosis was made from clinical symptoms together with serum thyroxine, TRAb, thyroid ultrasound and orbital computed tomography. The germline V and J ends were trimmed by 7 bases and 2 bases, with 11 bases remaining between them. This CDR3 spans 14 amino acids. Germline lookup yields CDR1 MNHNS and CDR2 SASEGT. This record comes from a study of Graves' ophthalmopathy and Graves' hyperthyroidism. Study outcomes and limitations: The model achieved 55% to 71% sensitivity and around 72% specificity for ophthalmopathy progression. Cross-validated, the 13-signature model showed 87.88%/81.08% sensitivity/specificity, and 80%/75% in the test set. Most thyroid clonotypes expanded beyond 0.001 frequency were also found in blood.

The study amplified TCR beta CDR3 regions using RNA transcripts. A first-round RT-PCR used HTBI primers, followed by a second-round multiplex PCR. TCRdb reprocessed the multiplex PCR reads with MiXCR, giving one entry per CDR3 protein. The sample records 200,000 to 250,000 distinct CDR3 sequences, around a fifth being singletons. Sequenced: peripheral blood. This TCR derives from a woman aged 45 to 65 with Graves' ophthalmopathy. This chain links TRBV6-1 with TRBJ2-2; D is unclear. This CDR3 is CASNSAENTGELFF. The CDR3 nucleotides read TGTGCCAGCAACTCTGCGGAAAACACCGGGGAGCTGTTTTTT.